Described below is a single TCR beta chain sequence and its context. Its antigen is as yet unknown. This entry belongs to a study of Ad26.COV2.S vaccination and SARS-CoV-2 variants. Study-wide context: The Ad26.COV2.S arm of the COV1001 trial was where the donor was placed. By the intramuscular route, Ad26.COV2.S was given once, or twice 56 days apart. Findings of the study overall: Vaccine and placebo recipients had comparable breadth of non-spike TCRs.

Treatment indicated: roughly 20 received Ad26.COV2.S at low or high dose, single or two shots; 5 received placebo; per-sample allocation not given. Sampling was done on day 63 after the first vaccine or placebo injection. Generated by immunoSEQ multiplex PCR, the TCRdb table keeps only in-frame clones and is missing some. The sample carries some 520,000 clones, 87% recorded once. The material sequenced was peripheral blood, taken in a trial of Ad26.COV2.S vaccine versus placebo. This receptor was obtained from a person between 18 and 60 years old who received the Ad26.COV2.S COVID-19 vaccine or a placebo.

CDR3 nucleotide sequence: TGTGCCAGCAGCTCAAAGCGGGAGGGCCGTGACACCGGGGAGCTGTTTTTT. Translated, it gives CASSSKREGRDTGELFF. The chain recombines TRBV7-9 with TRBJ2-2; 10 bases match TRBD2. The germline gives CDR1 SEHNR, CDR2 FQNEAQ (reference sequence). The CDR3 spans 17 residues. V trimming: 4 bases; J trimming: 3 bases; junction bases outside the gene matches: 8.